Presented here are 5 T cell receptor beta chains from one specimen sequenced in a study of HIV-infected children after antiretroviral therapy interruption. Treatment described: PENTA 11 planned treatment interruption arm or continuous ART arm. RNA-based 3' RACE libraries used unique molecular identifiers. TCRdb ran MiXCR on the 3' RACE reads and lists one entry per CDR3 protein. The profile shows approximately 16,000 distinct CDR3 sequences, about 3% of them singletons. This material consisted of CD45RO+ CD8+ T cells from PBMCs, pooled from several time points, taken from a donor given antiretroviral therapy, either interrupted or continuous. Subset reported: memory CD8+ CD45RO+ CD45RA- T cells. Every receptor here comes from a pool of human donors with HIV.

The V and J genes are TRBV28 and TRBJ1-6; D remains ambiguous. Germline V CDR1 and CDR2: MDHEN, SYDVKM. The CDR3 covers 13 residues. Between the trimmed V and J ends, which lost 3 bases and 12 bases, there was a span of 12 bases. The CDR3 bases are TGTGCCAGCAGTTTTTCACGGTCCGAACCCCTCCACTTT. Encoded protein: CASSFSRSEPLHF.

This clonotype was seen at least ten times. The chain employs TRBV11-2 and TRBJ2-1; D call uncertain. Germline V gene sequence: CDR1 SGHAT, CDR2 FQNNGV. Trimming pared 1 base from V and 9 bases from J, leaving 10 bases between. The CDR3 is 13 residues long. CDR3 sequence: CASSLVLASEQFF. CDR3 DNA sequence: TGTGCCAGCAGCTTAGTCTTAGCTAGTGAGCAGTTCTTC.

This clonotype was seen at least ten times. The chain employs TRBV4-1 and TRBJ1-2; D is undetermined. Germline assignment: CDR1 MGHRA and CDR2 YSYEKL. V dropped 2 bases and J dropped 4 bases, with 11 bases sitting between them. CDR3 length: 14 amino acids. The chain's CDR3 is CASSQPRSPYGYTF. DNA of the CDR3: TGCGCCAGCAGCCAACCCCGCAGTCCCTATGGCTACACCTTC.

In its sample, this clonotype was seen a few times. The genes are TRBV5-1 and TRBJ1-6; D is unclear. CDR1 is SGHRS and CDR2 is YFSETQ in the germline V gene. Trimming removed 2 bases at V and 10 bases at J, with 16 bases between. This CDR3 comprises 15 residues. The DNA for the CDR3 is TGCGCCAGCAGCTTTACGGACGTTGAATACTCACCCCTCCACTTT. As protein: CASSFTDVEYSPLHF.

This clonotype showed up many times. The rearrangement joins TRBV28 to TRBJ1-1; perhaps TRBD1 as D (5 bases). The CDR3 is made up of 14 amino acids. Germline loops: CDR1 MDHEN, CDR2 SYDVKM. V lost 3 bases, J lost 5 bases, and 13 bases lay in between. The CDR3 DNA follows: TGTGCCAGCAGTTTGGTCGGGGGGATTACTGAAGCTTTCTTT. Translation gives CASSLVGGITEAFF.